The 14 T cell receptor beta chains below come from one sample, sequenced in a study of T-cell reconstitution after alpha-beta-depleted transplantation in children. Construction of the TCRbeta library involved unique molecular identifiers. TCRdb fed the PCR reads into MiXCR, producing one record per CDR3 protein. The sample gives 700,000 to 950,000 distinct CDR3 sequences, under 20% of which show up once; just under 5% is in the top ten. The input for sequencing was PBMCs, mostly from graft donor cells, taken 360 days after TCRalphabeta/CD19-depleted stem cell transplant. All receptors come from a male patient younger than 18 who had a stem cell transplant for acute lymphoblastic leukemia, so the T cells may come from the graft donor.

The chain's CDR3 is CATSDPQGGAGELFF. In nucleotides, the CDR3 is TGTGCCACCAGTGATCCCCAGGGTGGCGCCGGGGAGCTGTTTTTT. The chain joins TRBV24-1 to TRBJ2-2; D is perhaps TRBD1 (5 bases). Germline lookup yields CDR1 KGHDR and CDR2 SFDVKD. The CDR3 is 15 residues long. V was shortened by 3 bases and J by 6 bases, with 13 bases between the two germline ends.

This chain links TRBV20-1 with TRBJ1-6; perhaps TRBD1 as D (6 bases). Germline V gene lookup returns CDR1 DFQATT and CDR2 SNEGSKA (reference sequence). The length of the CDR3 is 17 residues. With 0 bases removed from V and 0 bases from J, the gap between germline ends came to 12 bases. The CDR3 reads CSARDWPGDSYNSPLHF. The CDR3, as DNA: TGCAGTGCTAGAGATTGGCCAGGGGACTCCTATAATTCACCCCTCCACTTT.

This clonotype was counted between two and nine times. J is TRBJ2-3 and V is TRBV20-1; D perhaps matches TRBD1 (5 bases). Deletions cut 4 bases from V and 1 base from J, with 12 bases between. Germline V gives CDR1 DFQATT, CDR2 SNEGSKA (reference sequence). The CDR3 length is 14 residues. CDR3 in amino acids: CSAKLGLGTDTQYF. The CDR3 DNA follows: TGCAGTGCTAAGCTGGGGCTTGGCACAGATACGCAGTATTTT.

This chain uses TRBV5-1 with TRBJ1-1; 8 bases line up with TRBD1. The CDR3 loop spans 16 amino acids. The trim removed 4 bases at V and 6 bases at J, leaving 14 bases unmatched. Germline CDR1 SGHRS, CDR2 YFSETQ. This CDR3 reads CASSQQLQGATPEAFF. CDR3 coding DNA: TGCGCCAGCAGCCAACAGCTGCAGGGGGCTACCCCTGAAGCTTTCTTT.

V gene TRBV6-5 combines with J gene TRBJ1-1; D is ambiguous. Trimming left V 0 bases short and J 1 base short, with 9 bases between. Germline CDR1 is MNHEY and CDR2 is SVGAGI. CDR3 length: 15 amino acids. Here the CDR3 DNA reads TGTGCCAGCAGTTACTCGATAACAGCGAACACTGAAGCTTTCTTT. It codes for CASSYSITANTEAFF.

The genes are TRBV24-1 and TRBJ2-2; 7 bases agree with TRBD1. V was pared by 4 bases and J by 1 base, with 5 bases of the junction left unmatched. The CDR3 totals 16 residues. Germline assignment: CDR1 KGHDR and CDR2 SFDVKD. DNA of the CDR3: TGTGCCACCAGTGACCCGGGACAGATGAACACCGGGGAGCTGTTTTTT. As protein: CATSDPGQMNTGELFF.

V gene TRBV14 combines with J gene TRBJ2-7, with a tentative D call TRBD1 (5 bases). Germline V gene sequence: CDR1 SGHDN, CDR2 FVKESK. CDR3 length: 16 residues. With 1 base removed from V and 0 bases from J, the gap between germline ends came to 13 bases. CDR3 region: CASSQVARAHSYEQYF. The CDR3 DNA reads TGTGCCAGCAGCCAAGTGGCCAGGGCCCACTCCTACGAGCAGTACTTC.

This clonotype was counted ten times or more. The chain is built from TRBV7-3 and TRBJ1-1, with D perhaps TRBD1 (6 bases). Germline-derived CDR1 and CDR2 are SGHTA and FQGTGA. There are 13 residues in the CDR3. V shed 8 bases and J shed 1 base, with 11 bases lying between them. The CDR3 is CASLTGPNTEAFF. The CDR3 nucleotides are TGTGCCAGCCTTACAGGGCCGAACACTGAAGCTTTCTTT. Using reference TRBV7-3 and TRBJ1-1 for the parts outside the CDR3, the full variable domain is GAGVSQTPSNKVTEKGKYVELRCDPISGHTALYWYRQSLGQGPEFLIYFQGTGAADDSGLPNDRFFAVRPEGSVSTLKIQRTERGDSAVYLCASLTGPNTEAFFGQGTRLTVV.

This clonotype was observed a few times. The chain carries TRBV7-9 and TRBJ2-7; 8 bases fit TRBD2. This CDR3 comprises 16 residues. Germline V gene lookup returns CDR1 SEHNR and CDR2 FQNEAQ (reference sequence). J gave up 4 bases and V 0 bases, and 8 bases lay outside the gene matches. Here the CDR3 DNA reads TGTGCCAGCAGCTTAGCCCCGGTAGCGGGACGTTACGAGCAGTACTTC. Residues: CASSLAPVAGRYEQYF. The full variable domain, with the rest looked up from reference TRBV7-9 and TRBJ2-7, is DTGVSQNPRHKITKRGQNVTFRCDPISEHNRLYWYRQTLGQGPEFLTYFQNEAQLEKSRLLSDRFSAERPKGSFSTLEIQRTEQGDSAMYLCASSLAPVAGRYEQYFGPGTRLTVT.

The chain is built from TRBV20-1 and TRBJ2-2, with 10 bases that match TRBD1. CDR1 is DFQATT and CDR2 is SNEGSKA in the germline V gene (reference sequence). The CDR3 runs 13 residues. V lost 6 bases, J lost 6 bases, and 4 bases stayed unmatched. CDR3 residues: CSARGQGSGELFF. Written as DNA, the CDR3 is TGCAGTGCCCGGGGACAGGGGTCCGGGGAGCTGTTTTTT.

J is TRBJ2-3 and V is TRBV25-1, with 13 bases identical to TRBD2. Germline assignment: CDR1 MGHDK and CDR2 SYGVNS. The CDR3 extends over 17 amino acids. V gave up 5 bases and J gave up 6 bases; unmatched junction bases: 11. In DNA form, the CDR3 reads TGTGCCAGCAGTCCCCAACGGACTAGCGGGGGCCTGGATACGCAGTATTTT. Its translation is CASSPQRTSGGLDTQYF.

Ten or more counts support this clonotype. The gene calls are TRBV15 and TRBJ2-1; D is undetermined. Trimming removed 0 bases at V and 0 bases at J, with 12 bases between. The CDR3 sequence is 17 residues long. The germline V gene encodes CDR1 LNHNV and CDR2 YYDKDF (reference sequence). DNA for the CDR3: TGTGCCACCAGCAGAGATCTCCGACCTAGCTCCTACAATGAGCAGTTCTTC. This sequence encodes CATSRDLRPSSYNEQFF.

This clonotype turned up a few times. J is TRBJ2-5 and V is TRBV29-1; 10 bases are a match to TRBD2. The trim removed 3 bases at V and 7 bases at J, leaving 14 bases unmatched. Germline V gene sequence: CDR1 SQVTM, CDR2 ANQGSEA. CDR3 length equals 16 residues. CDR3 bases: TGCAGCGTTGACGACGGACTAGCGGCCCTAGGTGGGACCCAGTACTTC. Amino acids: CSVDDGLAALGGTQYF.

This chain links TRBV5-1 with TRBJ2-1; the D gene is possibly TRBD1 (5 bases). In germline, CDR1 is SGHRS, CDR2 YFSETQ. Trimming took off 3 bases at V and 1 base at J, with 11 bases between the two ends. The length of the CDR3 is 15 residues. The CDR3 here is CASSSDTLSYNEQFF. The CDR3 nucleotides read TGCGCCAGCAGCTCGGACACACTGTCCTACAATGAGCAGTTCTTC.